The rows below give T cell receptor beta chains drawn from one sample of a study of blood T cells in healthy people across ages. Each CDR3 protein gets one entry after TCRdb re-called the 5' RACE reads with MiXCR. The table includes 550,000 to 750,000 distinct CDR3 sequences, approximately 21% detected once. Material for sequencing was blood. These receptors originate from a man between 65 and 79 years old in good health. CDR3s include the opening cysteine and the closing phenylalanine or tryptophan. A D gene is named only where the DNA matches it firmly. Clone sizes are given selectively: once, few, many, or a class where the clone is expanded.

v_call: TRBV20-1; j_call: TRBJ1-2; clone_size: NA; d_call: NA; cdr3_nt: TGCAGTGCTAGAGATCGACCCAATGGCTACACCTTC; cdr3_aa: CSARDRPNGYTF
v_call: TRBV20-1; j_call: TRBJ1-4; clone_size: NA; d_call: TRBD1; cdr3_nt: TGCAGTGCAACCCCCCCGACAGGGGCGATTAATGAAAAACTGTTTTTT; cdr3_aa: CSATPPTGAINEKLFF
v_call: TRBV5-1; j_call: TRBJ1-1; clone_size: NA; d_call: NA; cdr3_nt: TGCGCCAGCAGCTTGGTTGACAGCCACGACACTGAAGCTTTCTTT; cdr3_aa: CASSLVDSHDTEAFF
v_call: TRBV10-3; j_call: TRBJ2-7; clone_size: NA; d_call: TRBD1; cdr3_nt: TGTGCCATCAGTGAGGGACAGGGGGACGAGCAGTACTTC; cdr3_aa: CAISEGQGDEQYF
v_call: TRBV4-1; j_call: TRBJ2-5; clone_size: few; d_call: TRBD1; cdr3_nt: TGCGCCAGCAGCCGATCCGGGACAGGTCAAGAGACCCAGTACTTC; cdr3_aa: CASSRSGTGQETQYF
v_call: TRBV7-9; j_call: TRBJ2-7; clone_size: NA; d_call: NA; cdr3_nt: TGTGCCAGCAGCCCCGGGGAGGGGGGCGGCGAGCAGTACTTC; cdr3_aa: CASSPGEGGGEQYF
v_call: TRBV6-5; j_call: TRBJ2-1; clone_size: NA; d_call: NA; cdr3_nt: TGTGCCAGCGGCGGGGACGGATACTACAATGAGCAGTTCTTC; cdr3_aa: CASGGDGYYNEQFF
v_call: TRBV6-6; j_call: TRBJ2-2; clone_size: NA; d_call: TRBD1; cdr3_nt: TGTGCCAGCAGTACAAGGGGGCGCGACACCGGGGAGCTGTTTTTT; cdr3_aa: CASSTRGRDTGELFF
v_call: TRBV28; j_call: TRBJ2-1; clone_size: many; d_call: TRBD2; cdr3_nt: TGTGCCAGCAGTTTCCCTAGCGGGAGGTCCTCCTACAATGAGCAGTTCTTC; cdr3_aa: CASSFPSGRSSYNEQFF
v_call: TRBV27; j_call: TRBJ2-7; clone_size: few; d_call: TRBD1; cdr3_nt: TGTGCCAGCGGGAGCCTCGGGACAGGGAACTACGAGCAGTACTTC; cdr3_aa: CASGSLGTGNYEQYF
v_call: TRBV4-2; j_call: TRBJ2-7; clone_size: NA; d_call: NA; cdr3_nt: TGTGCCAGCAGCCAAGATGAGACCACGAGCTCCTACGAGCAGTACTTC; cdr3_aa: CASSQDETTSSYEQYF
v_call: TRBV15; j_call: TRBJ2-1; clone_size: NA; d_call: NA; cdr3_nt: TGTGCCACCAGCAGAGATTTCGCGAATGAGCAGTTCTTC; cdr3_aa: CATSRDFANEQFF
v_call: TRBV3-1; j_call: TRBJ2-7; clone_size: many; d_call: NA; cdr3_nt: TGTGCCAGCAGCCAAGATCCGTGGACTACAGGGGATTCCTACTACGAGCAGTACTTC; cdr3_aa: CASSQDPWTTGDSYYEQYF
v_call: TRBV7-9; j_call: TRBJ2-6; clone_size: NA; d_call: NA; cdr3_nt: TGTGCCAGCACCTCTAGCTCTGGGGCCAACGTCCTGACTTTC; cdr3_aa: CASTSSSGANVLTF
v_call: TRBV12-3/TRBV12-4; j_call: TRBJ2-7; clone_size: many; d_call: TRBD1; cdr3_nt: TGTGCCAGCAGTTTGCAGGGCGGACAGGGTGTTGAGCAGTACTTC; cdr3_aa: CASSLQGGQGVEQYF
v_call: TRBV15; j_call: TRBJ2-5; clone_size: NA; d_call: NA; cdr3_nt: TGTGCCACCAATGCGGGGTCCCAAGAGACCCAGTACTTC; cdr3_aa: CATNAGSQETQYF
v_call: TRBV7-3; j_call: TRBJ2-1; clone_size: medium-sized; d_call: TRBD2; cdr3_nt: TGTGCCAGCAGCTTAGCGGGAGGGTGGGATGAGCAGTTCTTC; cdr3_aa: CASSLAGGWDEQFF
v_call: TRBV5-6; j_call: TRBJ2-2; clone_size: NA; d_call: TRBD2; cdr3_nt: TGTGCCAGCAGCAAACCGGGACTAGCGGGGGGGCCGGCCGGGGAGCTGTTTTTT; cdr3_aa: CASSKPGLAGGPAGELFF
v_call: TRBV5-1; j_call: TRBJ2-7; clone_size: many; d_call: TRBD1; cdr3_nt: TGCGCCAGCAGCTTGACAGGGGGCGCGAAGGAGCAGTACTTC; cdr3_aa: CASSLTGGAKEQYF
v_call: TRBV28; j_call: TRBJ2-2; clone_size: NA; d_call: NA; cdr3_nt: TGTGCCAGCACCCCCCCGGGGTTCACCGGGGAGCTGTTTTTT; cdr3_aa: CASTPPGFTGELFF
v_call: TRBV6-4; j_call: TRBJ2-4; clone_size: NA; d_call: NA; cdr3_nt: TGTGCCAGCAGACTTACACTGACAGCCAAAAACATTCAGTACTTC; cdr3_aa: CASRLTLTAKNIQYF
v_call: TRBV2; j_call: TRBJ1-2; clone_size: NA; d_call: NA; cdr3_nt: TGTGCCAGCAGTGAAACCGGGCCGAGGGGTGGCTACACCTTC; cdr3_aa: CASSETGPRGGYTF
v_call: TRBV20-1; j_call: TRBJ2-1; clone_size: few; d_call: NA; cdr3_nt: TGCAGCATTGGCAGGGTAGCCTACAATGAGCAGTTCTTC; cdr3_aa: CSIGRVAYNEQFF
v_call: TRBV2; j_call: TRBJ2-7; clone_size: NA; d_call: TRBD2; cdr3_nt: TGTGCCAGCAGCGTACTAGCGGGAGGGGACGAGCAGTACTTC; cdr3_aa: CASSVLAGGDEQYF
v_call: TRBV20-1; j_call: TRBJ2-5; clone_size: few; d_call: TRBD1; cdr3_nt: TGCAGTGCAGGTCGGACAGGGGAGACCCAGTACTTC; cdr3_aa: CSAGRTGETQYF
v_call: TRBV7-2; j_call: TRBJ2-5; clone_size: many; d_call: TRBD2; cdr3_nt: TGTGCCAGCAGCTCTGGACTAGCGGGAGGAGAGACCCAGTACTTC; cdr3_aa: CASSSGLAGGETQYF
v_call: TRBV27; j_call: TRBJ2-7; clone_size: few; d_call: NA; cdr3_nt: TGTGCCAGCAGTTTATCGTCTACTAGTGGCTACGAGCAGTACTTC; cdr3_aa: CASSLSSTSGYEQYF
v_call: TRBV5-6; j_call: TRBJ2-2; clone_size: NA; d_call: NA; cdr3_nt: TGTGCCAGCAGCTTGTGGCAGGGTGGGAACGTGGAGCTGTTTTTT; cdr3_aa: CASSLWQGGNVELFF
v_call: TRBV5-1; j_call: TRBJ2-1; clone_size: NA; d_call: NA; cdr3_nt: TGCGCCAGCAGCTCCGGGGAAATAATGGAGCAGTTCTTC; cdr3_aa: CASSSGEIMEQFF
v_call: TRBV6-2/TRBV6-3; j_call: TRBJ2-2; clone_size: NA; d_call: TRBD2; cdr3_nt: TGTGCCAGCAGGTTGGGACTAGCGATTGCCGGGGAGCTGTTTTTT; cdr3_aa: CASRLGLAIAGELFF
v_call: TRBV18; j_call: TRBJ2-1; clone_size: NA; d_call: TRBD2; cdr3_nt: TGTGCCAGCTCCAATGCGGCGGGAGCAGGAAATGAGCAGTTCTTC; cdr3_aa: CASSNAAGAGNEQFF
v_call: TRBV4-2; j_call: TRBJ1-5; clone_size: few; d_call: TRBD1; cdr3_nt: TGTGCCAGCAGCCAAGCAACAGGGGGGAATCAGCCCCAGCATTTT; cdr3_aa: CASSQATGGNQPQHF
v_call: TRBV11-2; j_call: TRBJ2-1; clone_size: few; d_call: NA; cdr3_nt: TGTGCCAGCAGCTGGGACGAAAGCTCCTACAATGAGCAGTTCTTC; cdr3_aa: CASSWDESSYNEQFF
v_call: TRBV7-2; j_call: TRBJ1-2; clone_size: few; d_call: NA; cdr3_nt: TGTGCAGGGGCCAGCGCAGGGGTTTACTATGGCTACACCTTC; cdr3_aa: CAGASAGVYYGYTF
v_call: TRBV20-1; j_call: TRBJ2-2; clone_size: few; d_call: NA; cdr3_nt: TGCAGTGTACCGGACAATTCCGGGGAGCTGTTTTTT; cdr3_aa: CSVPDNSGELFF
v_call: TRBV20-1; j_call: TRBJ1-2; clone_size: NA; d_call: NA; cdr3_nt: TGCAGTGCTAAACAGGGTGGCGGTTCCGGCTACACCTTC; cdr3_aa: CSAKQGGGSGYTF
v_call: TRBV18; j_call: TRBJ1-2; clone_size: NA; d_call: NA; cdr3_nt: TGTGCCAGCTCACCGAGACAGGCTGGGGATGGCTACACCTTC; cdr3_aa: CASSPRQAGDGYTF